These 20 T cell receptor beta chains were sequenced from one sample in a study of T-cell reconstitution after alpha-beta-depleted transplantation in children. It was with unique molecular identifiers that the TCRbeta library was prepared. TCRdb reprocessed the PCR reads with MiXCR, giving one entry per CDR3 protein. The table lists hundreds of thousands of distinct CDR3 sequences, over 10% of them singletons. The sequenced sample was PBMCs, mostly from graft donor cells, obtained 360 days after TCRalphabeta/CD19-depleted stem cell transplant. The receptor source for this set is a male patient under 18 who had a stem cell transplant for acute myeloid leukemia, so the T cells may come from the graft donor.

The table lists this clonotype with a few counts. CDR3 region: CSATSLKYEQFF. The CDR3 DNA reads as TGCAGTGCTACAAGCTTGAAATATGAGCAGTTCTTC. The V and J genes are TRBV20-1 and TRBJ2-1; no clear D gene. The CDR3 has 12 amino acids. Trimming stripped 4 bases from V and 8 bases from J, with 12 bases between. Germline loops: CDR1 DFQATT, CDR2 SNEGSKA (reference sequence).

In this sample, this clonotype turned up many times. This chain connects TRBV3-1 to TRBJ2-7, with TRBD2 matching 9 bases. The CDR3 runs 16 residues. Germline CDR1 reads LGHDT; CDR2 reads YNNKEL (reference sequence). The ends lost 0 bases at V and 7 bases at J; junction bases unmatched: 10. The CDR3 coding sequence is TGTGCCAGCAGCCAAGATCCGGCGGGAGGGCCGTGGGAGCAGTACTTC. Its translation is CASSQDPAGGPWEQYF.

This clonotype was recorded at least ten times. CDR3 nucleotides: TGTGCCAGCAGCCAAGAGCCGGGGACTGCTTTGCAGTATTTT. Translation gives CASSQEPGTALQYF. This chain joins TRBV14 and TRBJ2-3; D is perhaps TRBD2 (6 bases). V lost 0 bases, J lost 11 bases, and 15 bases lay in between. Germline CDR1 SGHDN, CDR2 FVKESK. This CDR3 spans 14 amino acids.

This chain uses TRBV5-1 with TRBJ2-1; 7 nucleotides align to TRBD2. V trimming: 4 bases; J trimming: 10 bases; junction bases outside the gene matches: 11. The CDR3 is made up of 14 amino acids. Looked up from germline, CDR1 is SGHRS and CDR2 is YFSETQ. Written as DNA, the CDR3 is TGCGCCAGCAGCATTAGCGGGTCCTTCCCCGAGCAGTTCTTC. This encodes CASSISGSFPEQFF. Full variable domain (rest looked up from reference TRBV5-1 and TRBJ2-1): KAGVTQTPRYLIKTRGQQVTLSCSPISGHRSVSWYQQTPGQGLQFLFEYFSETQRNKGNFPGRFSGRQFSNSRSEMNVSTLELGDSALYLCASSISGSFPEQFFGPGTRLTVL.

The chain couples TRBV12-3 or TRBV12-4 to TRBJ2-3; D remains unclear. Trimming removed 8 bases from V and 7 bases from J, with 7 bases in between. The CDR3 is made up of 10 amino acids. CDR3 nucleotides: TGTGCCAGCGATGGGTATACGCAGTATTTT. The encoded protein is CASDGYTQYF.

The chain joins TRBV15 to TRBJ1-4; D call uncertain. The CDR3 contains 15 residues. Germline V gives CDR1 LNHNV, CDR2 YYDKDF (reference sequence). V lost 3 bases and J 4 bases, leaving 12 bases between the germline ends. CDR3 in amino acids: CATSSDGPYNEKLFF. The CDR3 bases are TGTGCCACCAGCAGTGACGGGCCATATAATGAAAAACTGTTTTTT. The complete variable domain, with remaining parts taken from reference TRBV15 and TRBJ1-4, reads DAMVIQNPRYQVTQFGKPVTLSCSQTLNHNVMYWYQQKSSQAPKLLFHYYDKDFNNEADTPDNFQSRRPNTSFCFLDIRSPGLGDTAMYLCATSSDGPYNEKLFFGSGTQLSVL.

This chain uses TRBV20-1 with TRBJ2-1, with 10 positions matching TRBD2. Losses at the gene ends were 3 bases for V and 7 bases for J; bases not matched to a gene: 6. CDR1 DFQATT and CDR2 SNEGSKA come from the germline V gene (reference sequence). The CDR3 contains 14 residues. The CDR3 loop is CSASGLAGVNEQFF. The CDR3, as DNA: TGCAGTGCTAGTGGGCTAGCGGGAGTGAATGAGCAGTTCTTC.

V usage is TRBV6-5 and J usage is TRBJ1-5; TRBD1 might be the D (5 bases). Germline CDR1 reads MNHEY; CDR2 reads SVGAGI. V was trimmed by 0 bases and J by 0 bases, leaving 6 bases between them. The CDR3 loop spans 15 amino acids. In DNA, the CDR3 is TGTGCCAGCAGTTACTCGGGGGATAGCAATCAGCCCCAGCATTTT. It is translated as CASSYSGDSNQPQHF.

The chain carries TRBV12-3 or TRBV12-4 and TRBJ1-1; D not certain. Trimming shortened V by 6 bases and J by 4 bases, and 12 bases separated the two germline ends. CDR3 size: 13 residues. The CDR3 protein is CASRKGWGTEAFF. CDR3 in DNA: TGTGCCAGCAGAAAAGGATGGGGCACTGAAGCTTTCTTT.

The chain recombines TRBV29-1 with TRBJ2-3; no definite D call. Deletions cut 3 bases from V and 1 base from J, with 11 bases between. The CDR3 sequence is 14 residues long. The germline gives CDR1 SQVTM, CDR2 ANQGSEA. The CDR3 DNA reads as TGCAGCGTTGATGGAATAGCTGGCACAGATACGCAGTATTTT. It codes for CSVDGIAGTDTQYF.

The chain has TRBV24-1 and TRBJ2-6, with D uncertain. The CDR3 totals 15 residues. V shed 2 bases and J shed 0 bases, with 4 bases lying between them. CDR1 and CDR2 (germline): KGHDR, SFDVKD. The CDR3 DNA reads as TGTGCCACCAGTGATTCCAACTCTGGGGCCAACGTCCTGACTTTC. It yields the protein CATSDSNSGANVLTF.

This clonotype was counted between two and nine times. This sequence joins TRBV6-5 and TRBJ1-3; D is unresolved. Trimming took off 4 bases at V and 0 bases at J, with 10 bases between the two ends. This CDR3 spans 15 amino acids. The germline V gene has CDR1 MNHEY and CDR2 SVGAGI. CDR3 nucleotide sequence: TGTGCCAGCAGTTTTTGGACCAGCTCTGGAAACACCATATATTTT. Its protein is CASSFWTSSGNTIYF.

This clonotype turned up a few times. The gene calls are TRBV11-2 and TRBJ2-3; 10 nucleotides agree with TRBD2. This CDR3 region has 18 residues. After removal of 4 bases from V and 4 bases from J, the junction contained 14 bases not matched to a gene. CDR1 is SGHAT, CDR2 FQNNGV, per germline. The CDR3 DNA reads TGTGCCAGCAGCTCCCGCGGTGGAGCGGGAGGGAGGGCAGATACGCAGTATTTT. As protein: CASSSRGGAGGRADTQYF.

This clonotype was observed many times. CDR3 sequence reads: CASSLELGNQPQHF. The CDR3 coding sequence is TGTGCCAGCAGCCTTGAACTGGGGAATCAGCCCCAGCATTTT. This chain connects TRBV28 to TRBJ1-5; D not certain. This CDR3 contains 14 residues. Germline V gene data show CDR1 as MDHEN and CDR2 as SYDVKM. V gave up 6 bases and J gave up 4 bases, with 13 bases separating them.

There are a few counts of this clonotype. The CDR3 coding sequence is TGCAGTGCTTTAGCCGGAACCACAGATACGCAGTATTTT. Amino acid sequence: CSALAGTTDTQYF. V is TRBV20-1 and J is TRBJ2-3; no clear D gene. This CDR3 is 13 amino acids long. Germline V CDR1 and CDR2: DFQATT, SNEGSKA (reference sequence). V lost 5 bases, J lost 2 bases, and 11 bases lay in between.

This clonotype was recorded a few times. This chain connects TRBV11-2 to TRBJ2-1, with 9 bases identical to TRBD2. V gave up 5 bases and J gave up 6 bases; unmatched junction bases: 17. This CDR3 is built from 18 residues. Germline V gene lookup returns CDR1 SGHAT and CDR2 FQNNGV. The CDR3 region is CASSPLQGLASVGNEQFF. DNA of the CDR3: TGTGCCAGCAGCCCCCTGCAGGGACTAGCTTCCGTTGGCAATGAGCAGTTCTTC.

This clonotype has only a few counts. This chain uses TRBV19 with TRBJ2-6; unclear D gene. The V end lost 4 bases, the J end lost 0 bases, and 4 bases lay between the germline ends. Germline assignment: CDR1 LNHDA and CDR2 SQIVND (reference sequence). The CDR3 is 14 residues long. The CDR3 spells CASSTSSGANVLTF. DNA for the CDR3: TGTGCCAGTAGTACCTCCTCTGGGGCCAACGTCCTGACTTTC.

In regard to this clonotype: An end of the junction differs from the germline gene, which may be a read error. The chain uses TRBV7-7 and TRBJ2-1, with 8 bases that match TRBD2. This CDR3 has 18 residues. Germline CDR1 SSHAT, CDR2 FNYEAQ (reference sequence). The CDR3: CASSLLLTSASSYNEQFF. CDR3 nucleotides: TGTGCTAGCAGCTTACTCCTGACTAGCGCTAGCTCCTACAATGAGCAGTTCTTC. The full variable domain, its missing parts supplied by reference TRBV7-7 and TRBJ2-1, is GAGVSQSPRYKVTKRGQDVTLRCDPISSHATLYWYQQALGQGPEFLTYFNYEAQPDKSGLPSDRFSAERPEGSISTLTIQRTEQRDSAMYRCASSLLLTSASSYNEQFFGPGTRLTVL.

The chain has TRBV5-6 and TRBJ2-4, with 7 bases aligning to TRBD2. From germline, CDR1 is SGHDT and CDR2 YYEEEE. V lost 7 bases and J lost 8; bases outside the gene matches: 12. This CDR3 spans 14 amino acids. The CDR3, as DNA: TGTGCCAGCCCTGTCGGGCGGGAGAGGTACATTCAGTACTTC. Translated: CASPVGRERYIQYF.

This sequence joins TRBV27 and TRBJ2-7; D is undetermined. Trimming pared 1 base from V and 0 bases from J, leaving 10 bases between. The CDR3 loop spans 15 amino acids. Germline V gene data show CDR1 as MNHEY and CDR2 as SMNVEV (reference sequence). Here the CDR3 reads CASSLLGFNSYEQYF. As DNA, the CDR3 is TGTGCCAGCAGTTTATTAGGTTTCAACTCCTACGAGCAGTACTTC.